This passage covers 21 T cell receptor beta chains from one sample sequenced in a study of T cell repertoires in cytomegalovirus infection. TCRdb re-analysed the reads in MiXCR, keeping a single row per CDR3 protein. The sample lists about 680,000 distinct CDR3 sequences, around 24% occurring once. What was sequenced was CD8+ T cells from PBMCs. The receptors derive from a human donor in good health (CMV status not recorded). Some clones in this sample may be carry-over from other donors' samples.

This rearrangement joins TRBV24-1 to TRBJ1-1; no clear D. Germline V gives CDR1 KGHDR, CDR2 SFDVKD. The CDR3 contains 19 residues. Trimming left V 1 base short and J 1 base short, with 21 bases between. Here the CDR3 reads CATSDFFQTLARENTEAFF. The CDR3 nucleotides are TGTGCCACCAGTGATTTTTTCCAAACCTTAGCCCGGGAGAACACTGAAGCTTTCTTT.

The chain employs TRBV14 and TRBJ2-7; TRBD2 aligns across 9 bases. V shed 1 base, J shed 4 bases, and the junction held 5 bases outside the gene matches. Germline values: CDR1 SGHDN, CDR2 FVKESK. The length of the CDR3 is 15 residues. CDR3: CASSQAERGVYEQYF. The DNA for the CDR3 is TGTGCCAGCAGCCAAGCTGAGCGGGGGGTTTACGAGCAGTACTTC.

This clonotype was picked up many times. The J gene is TRBJ2-2, the V gene TRBV7-2; D gene unclear. The CDR3 loop spans 13 amino acids. The germline CDR1 and CDR2 sequences are SGHTA and FQGNSA. With 5 bases removed from V and 6 bases from J, the gap between germline ends came to 10 bases. In DNA, the CDR3 is TGTGCCAGCAGCCCTTCTGGGGCCGGGGAGCTGTTTTTT. Encoded protein: CASSPSGAGELFF.

The sample holds a few counts of this clonotype. CDR3 nucleotides: TGTGCCAGCAGTCGAAGGGAAGCGGGGGGGCCGTGGAATGAGCAGTTCTTC. Residues: CASSRREAGGPWNEQFF. The rearrangement links TRBV2 to TRBJ2-1; 10 bases fit TRBD2. Germline V gene data show CDR1 as SNHLY and CDR2 as FYNNEI. The junction had 14 bases not matched to a gene; V was cut back by 5 bases and J by 7 bases. The CDR3 has 17 amino acids.

The chain is built from TRBV3-1 and TRBJ2-7, with TRBD2 as a possible D gene (6 bases). The V gene lost 5 bases and the J gene lost 2 bases, with 13 bases spanning the gap. CDR1 is LGHDT and CDR2 is YNNKEL in the germline V gene (reference sequence). The CDR3 contains 14 residues. CDR3 nucleotides: TGTGCCAGCAGCAGCGGGTCAACCGCCTACGAGCAGTACTTC. This translates into CASSSGSTAYEQYF.

V usage is TRBV6-5 and J usage is TRBJ1-2; D possibly corresponds to TRBD1 (6 bases). The germline V and J ends were trimmed by 2 bases and 3 bases, with 13 bases remaining between them. Germline assignment: CDR1 MNHEY and CDR2 SVGAGI. CDR3 size: 15 residues. The CDR3 here is CASSYAWTEHYGYTF. DNA for the CDR3: TGTGCCAGCAGTTACGCCTGGACAGAGCACTATGGCTACACCTTC.

The CDR3 coding sequence is TGTGCCAGCAGCTTGGACGCGGGAGAGACCCAGTACTTC. It specifies CASSLDAGETQYF. The chain employs TRBV5-4 and TRBJ2-5; possible D gene TRBD2, 5 bases. CDR1 SGHNT and CDR2 YYREEE come from the germline V gene (reference sequence). Deletions cut 0 bases from V and 4 bases from J, with 7 bases between. The CDR3 runs to 13 residues.

This clonotype was found many times. This rearrangement joins TRBV6-6 to TRBJ1-2; D might be TRBD1 (5 bases). Germline V gives CDR1 MNHNY, CDR2 SVGAGI (reference sequence). The CDR3 length is 12 residues. V shed 5 bases and J shed 8 bases, with 12 bases lying between them. The DNA for the CDR3 is TGTGCCAGCAGTCCTTCAGGGAACGGCTACACCTTC. Protein: CASSPSGNGYTF.

This clonotype has a count of ten or more. The gene calls are TRBV7-9 and TRBJ2-7, with 9 bases matching TRBD1. CDR3 length equals 16 residues. V dropped 5 bases and J dropped 3; count of bases not matched to a gene: 11. Germline CDR1 and CDR2: SEHNR and FQNEAQ (reference sequence). DNA of the CDR3: TGTGCCAGCAGCCCCCTAGACAGGGGGTCCCTCTACGAGCAGTACTTC. The encoded protein is CASSPLDRGSLYEQYF. The variable domain in full, with the rest retrieved from reference TRBV7-9 and TRBJ2-7, is DTGVSQNPRHKITKRGQNVTFRCDPISEHNRLYWYRQTLGQGPEFLTYFQNEAQLEKSRLLSDRFSAERPKGSFSTLEIQRTEQGDSAMYLCASSPLDRGSLYEQYFGPGTRLTVT.

The table lists this clonotype with a few counts. The V and J genes are TRBV4-1 and TRBJ2-3; no clear D. V lost 4 bases and J lost 4, with 12 bases in between. The CDR3 consists of 14 residues. Germline V gene lookup returns CDR1 MGHRA and CDR2 YSYEKL. This chain's CDR3 is CASSLLASPDTQYF. The CDR3 region has the DNA TGCGCCAGCAGCCTCCTCGCCAGCCCAGATACGCAGTATTTT.

This clonotype was observed at least ten times. The chain couples TRBV20-1 to TRBJ1-2, with D hard to call. V lost 5 bases and J 4 bases, leaving 8 bases between the germline ends. Germline V gene lookup returns CDR1 DFQATT and CDR2 SNEGSKA (reference sequence). The CDR3 contains 11 residues. CDR3 residues: CSAPRGYGYTF. CDR3 DNA: TGCAGTGCTCCCCGGGGCTATGGCTACACCTTC.

This clonotype was seen more than once but under ten times. This sequence joins TRBV3-1 and TRBJ1-2, with 10 positions matching TRBD1. J was trimmed by 2 bases and V by 4 bases; bases with no gene match: 10. The germline V gene has CDR1 LGHDT and CDR2 YNNKEL (reference sequence). This CDR3 comprises 17 residues. This CDR3 reads CASSPAFGTGVNYGYTF. CDR3 in DNA: TGTGCCAGCAGCCCCGCTTTTGGGACAGGGGTAAACTATGGCTACACCTTC.

The CDR3 region is CASSYSLDYEQYV. The CDR3 DNA is TGTGCCAGCAGTTACTCCCTAGACTACGAGCAGTACGTC. The chain uses TRBV6-2 or TRBV6-3 and TRBJ2-7; unclear D gene. Germline CDR1 is MNHEY and CDR2 is SVGEGT. The length of the CDR3 is 13 residues. The V end lost 0 bases, the J end lost 3 bases, and 6 bases lay between the germline ends.

This clonotype turned up a few times. J is TRBJ1-1 and V is TRBV7-9; possible D gene TRBD1, 5 bases. Germline V CDR1 and CDR2: SEHNR, FQNEAQ (reference sequence). Trimming removed 1 base at V and 5 bases at J, with 11 bases between. The CDR3 is made up of 14 amino acids. In DNA, the CDR3 is TGTGCCAGCAGCTTAGACCCAGGGATTACTGAAGCTTTCTTT. Residues: CASSLDPGITEAFF.

There are many counts of this clonotype. V usage is TRBV6-2 or TRBV6-3 and J usage is TRBJ2-7, with D maybe TRBD1 (5 bases). V lost 0 bases and J lost 2, with 11 bases in between. Germline V CDR1 and CDR2: MNHEY, SVGEGT. The CDR3 runs to 15 residues. The CDR3, as DNA: TGTGCCAGCAGTTACTCGGCAGGGAATCCCTACGAGCAGTACTTC. Protein: CASSYSAGNPYEQYF.

This clonotype came up many times. The chain recombines TRBV7-8 with TRBJ2-5; 10 nucleotides line up with TRBD2. Germline V lookup: CDR1 SGHVS, CDR2 FQNEAQ. V lost 4 bases and J lost 5; bases outside the gene matches: 13. The CDR3 totals 17 residues. The CDR3 protein is CASSSTMVAGGGETQYF. For the CDR3, the DNA is TGTGCCAGCAGCTCCACAATGGTAGCGGGGGGTGGGGAGACCCAGTACTTC.

This clonotype was detected ten times or more. This chain links TRBV6-2 or TRBV6-3 with TRBJ2-2, with 12 bases matching TRBD1. Germline V gene lookup returns CDR1 MNHEY and CDR2 SVGEGT. This CDR3 has 17 amino acids. The V segment lost 4 bases and the J segment 4 bases; nucleotides outside the gene matches: 7. The CDR3 loop is CASSSLRDRGPTGELFF. DNA of the CDR3: TGTGCCAGCAGTTCCCTAAGGGACAGGGGGCCCACCGGGGAGCTGTTTTTT.

About this clonotype: Just one base apart from a much larger clone, this may be a read error. The chain uses TRBV7-6 and TRBJ2-3; weak D call: TRBD1 (6 bases). CDR1 and CDR2 from the germline V gene are SGHVS and FNYEAQ. The length of the CDR3 is 14 residues. CDR3 in DNA: TGTGTCAGCAGCTCCTACAGGGTTACAGATACGCAGTATTTT. Protein product: CVSSSYRVTDTQYF.

V and J are TRBV5-6 and TRBJ2-7, with TRBD1 identical over 11 bases. Per the germline V gene, CDR1 is SGHDT and CDR2 is YYEEEE. J gave up 2 bases and V 0 bases, and 16 bases lay outside the gene matches. The CDR3 is 20 amino acids. Written as DNA, the CDR3 is TGTGCCAGCAGCTTGGGGACAGGGGGCTCTCGAGTACTCACCCCCTACGAGCAGTACTTC. Amino acid sequence: CASSLGTGGSRVLTPYEQYF.

This clonotype showed up just a few times. The rearrangement joins TRBV20-1 to TRBJ2-1; no clear D gene. The CDR3 is 15 amino acids. Germline lookup yields CDR1 DFQATT and CDR2 SNEGSKA (reference sequence). V shed 0 bases and J shed 0 bases, with 9 bases lying between them. The CDR3 region has the DNA TGCAGTGCTAGAGATCCGGATTCCTCCTACAATGAGCAGTTCTTC. Encoded protein: CSARDPDSSYNEQFF.

The rearrangement joins TRBV2 to TRBJ2-2; D remains ambiguous. The CDR3 extends over 15 amino acids. The ends were cut back, 6 bases at V and 4 bases at J, with 15 bases in the middle. Germline V lookup: CDR1 SNHLY, CDR2 FYNNEI. The chain's CDR3 is CASRDPYKSTGELFF. Here the CDR3 DNA reads TGTGCCAGCAGGGATCCGTACAAGTCCACCGGGGAGCTGTTTTTT.